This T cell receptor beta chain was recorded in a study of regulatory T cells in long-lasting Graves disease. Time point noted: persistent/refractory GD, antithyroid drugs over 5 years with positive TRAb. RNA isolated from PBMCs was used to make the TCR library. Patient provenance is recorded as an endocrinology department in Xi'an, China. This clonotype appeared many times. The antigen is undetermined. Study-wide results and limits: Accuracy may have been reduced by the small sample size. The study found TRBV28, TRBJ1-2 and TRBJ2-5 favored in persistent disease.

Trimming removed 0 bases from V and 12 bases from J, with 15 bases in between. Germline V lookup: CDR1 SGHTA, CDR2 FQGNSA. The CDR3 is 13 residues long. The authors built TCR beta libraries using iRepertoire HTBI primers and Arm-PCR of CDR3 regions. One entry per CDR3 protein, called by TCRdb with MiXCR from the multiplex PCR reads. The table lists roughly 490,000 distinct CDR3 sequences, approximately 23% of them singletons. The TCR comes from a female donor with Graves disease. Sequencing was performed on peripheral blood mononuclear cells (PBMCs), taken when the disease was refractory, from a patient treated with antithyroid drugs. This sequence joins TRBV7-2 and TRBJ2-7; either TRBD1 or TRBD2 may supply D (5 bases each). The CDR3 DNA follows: TGTGCCAGCAGCTTAGCGGGGAGCAGGGACCCGTACTTC. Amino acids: CASSLAGSRDPYF.